A selection of T cell receptor beta chains follows, all from one sample in a study of T cell repertoires in cytomegalovirus infection. TCRdb reprocessed the reads via MiXCR and lists one record per CDR3 protein. The sample consists of about 920,000 distinct CDR3 sequences, around 32% of them appearing once. Their recognized antigens are unknown. The sample consisted of cultured CD8+ T cells from PBMCs, taken from culture after CMV antigen stimulation. These receptors came from a human donor in good health (CMV status not recorded). Some clones in this sample may be carry-over from other donors' samples. The CDR3 runs from the conserved cysteine through the conserved F or W. The D gene is left open where the match is weak. Size tells how often a clone was seen (once, few, many) or the class of an expanded clone, and some rows leave it out.

V gene	J gene	D gene	clone size	CDR3 DNA	CDR3 protein
TRBV19	TRBJ1-5	.	once	TGTGCCAGTAGTATCCGAGGACACACAGTGGGTCAGCCCCAGCATTTT	CASSIRGHTVGQPQHF
TRBV9	TRBJ1-1	.	.	TGTGCCAGCAGCGTGGGCCCTAACAGCTTCACCGGGGCTTTCTTT	CASSVGPNSFTGAFF
TRBV9	TRBJ2-3	.	few	TGTGCCAGCAGCGGTGGCAGGGGACCAGATACGCAGTATTTT	CASSGGRGPDTQYF
TRBV12-3/TRBV12-4	TRBJ2-2	.	.	TGTGCCAGCATACGCTGGGACACCGGGGAGCTGTTTTTT	CASIRWDTGELFF
TRBV28	TRBJ1-5	.	.	TGTGCCAGCCGGGAGCGCGGCAATCAGCCCCAGCATTTT	CASRERGNQPQHF
TRBV19	TRBJ1-1	TRBD1	few	TGTGCCAGACCCACAGGGGGCACTGAAGCTTTCTTT	CARPTGGTEAFF
TRBV10-2	TRBJ2-7	TRBD2	.	TGCGCCAGCTCCGGGGGGGTCCCTTCGGCTGAGCAGTACTTC	CASSGGVPSAEQYF
TRBV29-1	TRBJ2-2	TRBD1	few	TGCAGCGTTGAAAATGGGACAGGGAACACCGGGGAGCTGTTTTTT	CSVENGTGNTGELFF
TRBV9	TRBJ2-2	.	few	TGTGCCAGCAGCGGGAGACAGGGAGGAGTCGGGGAGCTGTTTTTT	CASSGRQGGVGELFF
TRBV6-2/TRBV6-3	TRBJ1-5	.	.	TGTGCCAGCAGGGACAGCGGGCTAGATCAGCCCCAGCATTTT	CASRDSGLDQPQHF
TRBV20-1	TRBJ1-2	TRBD1	.	TGCAGTGCCTCCGGGACAGGATTGAAGGGCTACACCTTC	CSASGTGLKGYTF
TRBV6-2/TRBV6-3	TRBJ1-1	TRBD1	.	TGTGCCAGCAGTTACTCCGGGACAGATGAAGCTTTCTTT	CASSYSGTDEAFF
TRBV6-8	TRBJ2-7	.	.	TGTGCCAGCAGTTACTCGAACGGCCCTCGATACGAGGAGCAGTACTTC	CASSYSNGPRYEEQYF
TRBV6-5	TRBJ2-1	.	many	TGTGCCAGCAGTATAGACAATGAGCAGTTCTTC	CASSIDNEQFF
TRBV6-2/TRBV6-3	TRBJ2-5	.	many	TGTGCCAGCAGTTCGGACACCCTCCAAGAGACCCAGTACTTC	CASSSDTLQETQYF
TRBV7-6	TRBJ1-1	.	many	TGTGCCAGCAGCTTAGCGGAGGGACGACATGAGGCTTTCTTT	CASSLAEGRHEAFF
TRBV5-1	TRBJ2-1	TRBD2	.	TGCGCCAGCAGCTTACGGACTAGCGGGGGGTACGTCGTAACGGGTGAGCAGTTCTTC	CASSLRTSGGYVVTGEQFF
TRBV6-2/TRBV6-3	TRBJ2-1	TRBD1	.	TGTGCCACCATAGGACAGGTTAACTTCAATGAGCAGTTCTTC	CATIGQVNFNEQFF
TRBV7-2	TRBJ2-1	.	many	TGTGCCAGCAGCTTAGGTTTCTCGCCTAGCGTAAATGAGCAGTTCTTC	CASSLGFSPSVNEQFF
TRBV7-2	TRBJ2-3	TRBD2	many	TGTGCCAGCAGCTTAGCGCGAGCTAGCGGGGGCACAGATACGCAGTATTTT	CASSLARASGGTDTQYF
TRBV13	TRBJ1-2	.	.	TGTGCCAGCAGCTTCGAGGAGAACTATGGCTACACCTTC	CASSFEENYGYTF
TRBV9	TRBJ1-1	TRBD1	.	TGTGCCAGCGGCCCGGTGAGACAGGGGGGATCTGAAGCTTTCTTT	CASGPVRQGGSEAFF
TRBV7-2	TRBJ2-3	TRBD2	many	TGTGCCAGCAGCTCCGTAGGACTAGCGGGGGGGAGCACAGATACGCAGTATTTT	CASSSVGLAGGSTDTQYF
TRBV27	TRBJ2-1	TRBD2	few	TGTGCCAGCAGTCCGGGGGGGTTTTACAATGAGCAGTTCTTC	CASSPGGFYNEQFF
TRBV9	TRBJ2-5	.	.	TGTGCCAGCAGCCCCCATCGGGCCAGCGGGCCATCGGGAGAGACCCAGTACTTC	CASSPHRASGPSGETQYF
TRBV5-4	TRBJ2-5	.	.	TGTGCCAGCAGCTTCCGGCCCGGGCAGGGAGAGACCCAGTACTTC	CASSFRPGQGETQYF
TRBV7-9	TRBJ2-5	.	many	TGTGCCAGCAGCTCCCTAGCACTGGGACACCAAGAGACCCAGTACTTC	CASSSLALGHQETQYF
TRBV4-1	TRBJ1-1	.	few	TGCGCCAGCAGCTTTAACAGGGTGAACACTGAAGCTTTCTTT	CASSFNRVNTEAFF
TRBV6-2/TRBV6-3	TRBJ1-5	.	.	TGTGCCAGCAGTCAGGAGAGAAGGGGCAATCAGCCCCAGCATTTT	CASSQERRGNQPQHF
TRBV3-1	TRBJ2-2	.	.	TGTGCCAGCCACGGTCCTCGGCAGGGAGTTACCGGGGAGCTGTTTTTT	CASHGPRQGVTGELFF
TRBV6-5	TRBJ2-5	.	.	TGTGCCAGCAGTTACCTTGCACGGGGGGAGACCCAGTACTTC	CASSYLARGETQYF
TRBV27	TRBJ1-2	TRBD1	many	TGTGCCAGCAGTACAGGGGATAACTATGGCTACACCTTC	CASSTGDNYGYTF
TRBV5-5	TRBJ1-2	.	.	TGTGCCAGCAGCTTGGGGACGGCGGACTATGGCTACACCTTC	CASSLGTADYGYTF
TRBV4-3	TRBJ2-1	TRBD2	.	TGCGCCAGCAGCCACAGCGGGGGGGCGGGAGATGAGCAGTTCTTC	CASSHSGGAGDEQFF
TRBV12-3/TRBV12-4	TRBJ1-2	TRBD1	.	TGTGCCAGCAGTGGACAGGGGGCGGCCTATGGCTACACCTTC	CASSGQGAAYGYTF
TRBV7-9	TRBJ2-1	.	few	TGTGCCAGCAGCTTATTAAACAGGGTCTACAATGAGCAGTTCTTC	CASSLLNRVYNEQFF
TRBV7-9	TRBJ2-1	TRBD1	.	TGTGCCATCATCCGGGGACAGGACAATGAGCAGTTCTTC	CAIIRGQDNEQFF
TRBV6-6	TRBJ1-4	.	few	TGTGCCAGCAGCCCCGCGGGGGGAAAACTGTTTTTT	CASSPAGGKLFF
TRBV7-2	TRBJ1-1	.	.	TGTGCCAGCAGCGGACGTCGGGAAGGGAACACTGAAGCTTTCTTT	CASSGRREGNTEAFF
TRBV4-1	TRBJ2-3	TRBD2	.	TGCGCCAGCAGCCAAGGACTAGCGGGGTACAAAGATACGCAGTATTTT	CASSQGLAGYKDTQYF
TRBV2	TRBJ1-4	.	few	TGTGCCAGCAGTAACCACCGAACTAATGAAAAACTGTTTTTT	CASSNHRTNEKLFF
TRBV4-1	TRBJ2-7	TRBD2	many	TGCGCCAGCAGCCAAGCGGGGGACTACTACGAGCAGTACTTC	CASSQAGDYYEQYF
TRBV27	TRBJ1-2	.	few	TGTGCCAGCAGCACCTCCATGGGGTGGGGGGCCTCCTATGGCTACACCTTC	CASSTSMGWGASYGYTF
TRBV7-8	TRBJ2-3	.	.	TGTGCCAGCAGCTTGACTAAGGGAGCTAGCACAGATACGCAGTATTTT	CASSLTKGASTDTQYF
TRBV5-6	TRBJ2-3	.	.	TGTGCCAGCAGCTTCGCGCTAGGACTCCGGAGCACAGATACGCAGTATTTT	CASSFALGLRSTDTQYF
TRBV20-1	TRBJ1-2	.	.	TGCAGTGCAACCGGGGTTAGCAATGGCTACACCTTC	CSATGVSNGYTF
TRBV2	TRBJ2-5	.	.	TGTGCCAGCAGTGAGGAAGGGGCTAGGGAGACCCAGTACTTC	CASSEEGARETQYF
TRBV7-9	TRBJ1-4	TRBD1	many	TGTGCCAGCAGCTTAATGGGACAGGGGACTCGAAAATTTGAAAAACTGTTTTTT	CASSLMGQGTRKFEKLFF
TRBV7-6	TRBJ2-3	TRBD2	.	TGTGCCAGCAGCTCGATACCGGGACAGCGGACTAGCGGGCGGGGAAGATCTAGCACAGATACGCAGTATTTT	CASSSIPGQRTSGRGRSSTDTQYF
TRBV6-5	TRBJ1-5	.	many	TGTGCCAGCAGTTCGGCTGGTATTGGCAATCAGCCCCAGCATTTT	CASSSAGIGNQPQHF
TRBV12-3/TRBV12-4	TRBJ1-1	TRBD1	.	TGTGCCAGCAGTCCCTGGGACAGCCATAATGGAGCTTTCTTT	CASSPWDSHNGAFF
TRBV7-6	TRBJ2-7	.	.	TGTGCCAGCAGTTCGGGGGAACGGGGGCGCTTCTACGAGCAGTACTTC	CASSSGERGRFYEQYF
TRBV7-9	TRBJ1-1	.	.	TGTGCCAGCAGCCCCGACAGGCTGCCAGAAGCTTTCTTT	CASSPDRLPEAFF
TRBV6-5	TRBJ2-7	.	few	TGTGCCAGCAGTTATTTGGGGCGGGACGAGCAGTACTTC	CASSYLGRDEQYF
TRBV2	TRBJ2-7	TRBD1	few	TGTGCCAGCAGACTTACAGGGGGCGCTTCCGACGAGCAGTACTTC	CASRLTGGASDEQYF
TRBV6-1	TRBJ1-1	.	.	TGTGCCAGCATCCGGAGGGTAGGGGTTTCTACTGAAGCTTTCTTT	CASIRRVGVSTEAFF
TRBV27	TRBJ1-4	.	few	TGTGCCAGCGGGTCCCCAGGGGCTGAAAAACTGTTTTTT	CASGSPGAEKLFF
TRBV5-4	TRBJ2-7	TRBD1	.	TGTGCCAGCAGCTGGGACAGGTCGGGGGACGAGCAGTACTTC	CASSWDRSGDEQYF
TRBV27	TRBJ1-2	.	few	TGTGCCAGCAGTTATGGTGAGACCTATGGCTACACCTTC	CASSYGETYGYTF
TRBV19	TRBJ2-1	.	.	TGTGCCAGTAGTATCTACGTCAATGAGCAGTTCTTC	CASSIYVNEQFF